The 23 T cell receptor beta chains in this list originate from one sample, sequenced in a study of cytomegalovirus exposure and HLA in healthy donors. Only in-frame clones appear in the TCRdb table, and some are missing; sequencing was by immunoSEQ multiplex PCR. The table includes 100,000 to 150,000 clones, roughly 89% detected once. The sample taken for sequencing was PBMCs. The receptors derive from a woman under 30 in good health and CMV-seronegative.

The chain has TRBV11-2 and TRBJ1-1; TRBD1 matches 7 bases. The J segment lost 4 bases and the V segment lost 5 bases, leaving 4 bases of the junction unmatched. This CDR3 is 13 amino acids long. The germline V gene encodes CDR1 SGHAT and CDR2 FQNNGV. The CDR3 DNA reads TGTGCCAGCAGCACCCCAGGGGGCACTGAAGCTTTCTTT. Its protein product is CASSTPGGTEAFF.

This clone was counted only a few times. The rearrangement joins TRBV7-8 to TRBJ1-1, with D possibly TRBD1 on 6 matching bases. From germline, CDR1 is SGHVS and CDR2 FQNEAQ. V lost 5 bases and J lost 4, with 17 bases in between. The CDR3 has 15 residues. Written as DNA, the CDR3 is TGTGCCAGCAGCCCGCTCGCGGGGGCGGGCACTGAAGCTTTCTTT. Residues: CASSPLAGAGTEAFF. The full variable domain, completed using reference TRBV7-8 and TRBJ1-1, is GAGVSQSPRYKVAKRGQDVALRCDPISGHVSLFWYQQALGQGPEFLTYFQNEAQLDKSGLPSDRFFAERPEGSVSTLKIQRTQQEDSAVYLCASSPLAGAGTEAFFGQGTRLTVV.

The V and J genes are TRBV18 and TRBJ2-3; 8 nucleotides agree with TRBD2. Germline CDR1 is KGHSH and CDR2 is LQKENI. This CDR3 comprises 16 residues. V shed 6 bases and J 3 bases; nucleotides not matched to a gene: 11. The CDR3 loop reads CASSAISGSMTDTQYF. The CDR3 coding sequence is TGTGCCAGCTCCGCCATAAGCGGGAGTATGACAGATACGCAGTATTTT.

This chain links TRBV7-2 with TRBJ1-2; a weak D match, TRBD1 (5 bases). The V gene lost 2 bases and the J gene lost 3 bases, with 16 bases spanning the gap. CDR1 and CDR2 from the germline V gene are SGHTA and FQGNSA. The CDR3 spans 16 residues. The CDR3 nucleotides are TGTGCCAGCAGCTTATCAGGGTCAGGGATAGACTATGGCTACACCTTC. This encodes CASSLSGSGIDYGYTF. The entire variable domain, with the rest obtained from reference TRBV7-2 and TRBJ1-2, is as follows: GAGVSQSPSNKVTEKGKDVELRCDPISGHTALYWYRQSLGQGLEFLIYFQGNSAPDKSGLPSDRFSAERTGGSVSTLTIQRTQQEDSAVYLCASSLSGSGIDYGYTFGSGTRLTVV.

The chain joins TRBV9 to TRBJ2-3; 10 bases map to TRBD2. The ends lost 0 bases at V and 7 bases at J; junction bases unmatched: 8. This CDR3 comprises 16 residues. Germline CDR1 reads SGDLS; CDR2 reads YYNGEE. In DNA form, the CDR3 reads TGTGCCAGCAGCGTAGTTGCTAGCGGGAGCGGTAATACGCAGTATTTT. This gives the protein CASSVVASGSGNTQYF.

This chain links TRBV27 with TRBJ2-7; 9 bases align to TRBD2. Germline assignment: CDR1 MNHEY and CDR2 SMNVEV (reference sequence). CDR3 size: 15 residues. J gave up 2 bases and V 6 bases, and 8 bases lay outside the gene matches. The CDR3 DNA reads TGTGCCAGCAGCGAGGCGAGCGGGAGGACCTACGAGCAGTACTTC. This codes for CASSEASGRTYEQYF.

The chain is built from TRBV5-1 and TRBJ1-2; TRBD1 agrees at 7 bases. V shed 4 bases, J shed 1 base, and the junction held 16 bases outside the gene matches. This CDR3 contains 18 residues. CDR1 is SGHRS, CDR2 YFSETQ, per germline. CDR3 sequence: CASSRGGQSLSFNYGYTF. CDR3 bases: TGCGCCAGCAGCCGGGGGGGACAGAGCTTAAGTTTTAACTATGGCTACACCTTC.

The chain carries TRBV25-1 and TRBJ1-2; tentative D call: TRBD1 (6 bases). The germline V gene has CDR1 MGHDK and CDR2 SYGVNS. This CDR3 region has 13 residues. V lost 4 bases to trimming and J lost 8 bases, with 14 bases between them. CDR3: CASSVGTSVGYTF. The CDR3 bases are TGTGCCAGCAGTGTCGGGACATCTGTCGGCTACACCTTC.

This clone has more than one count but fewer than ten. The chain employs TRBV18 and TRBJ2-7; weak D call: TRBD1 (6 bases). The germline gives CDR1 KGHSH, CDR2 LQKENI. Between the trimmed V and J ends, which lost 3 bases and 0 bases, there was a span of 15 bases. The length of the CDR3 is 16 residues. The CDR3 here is CASSPSSPGHSYEQYV. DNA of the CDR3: TGTGCCAGCTCACCCTCATCACCGGGACACTCCTACGAGCAGTACGTC.

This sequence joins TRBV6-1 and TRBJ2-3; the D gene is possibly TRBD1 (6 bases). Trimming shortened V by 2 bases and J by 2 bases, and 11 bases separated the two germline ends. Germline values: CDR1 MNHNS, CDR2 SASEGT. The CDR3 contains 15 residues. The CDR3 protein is CASSEYGQTTDTQYF. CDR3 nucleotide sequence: TGTGCCAGCAGTGAATATGGACAGACCACAGATACGCAGTATTTT.

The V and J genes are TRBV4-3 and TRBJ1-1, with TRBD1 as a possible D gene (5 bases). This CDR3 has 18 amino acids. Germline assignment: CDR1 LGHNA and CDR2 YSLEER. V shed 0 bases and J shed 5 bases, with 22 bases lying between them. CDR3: CASSQDRRITGERTEAFF. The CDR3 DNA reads TGCGCCAGCAGCCAAGATAGGAGGATCACGGGGGAGAGGACTGAAGCTTTCTTT.

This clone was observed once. This chain's CDR3 is CASSEGGLGAQYF. CDR3 DNA sequence: TGTGCCAGCAGTGAAGGAGGTCTAGGGGCGCAGTATTTT. V and J are TRBV2 and TRBJ2-3; a possible D gene is TRBD1 (5 bases). Trimming left V 1 base short and J 10 bases short, with 12 bases between. The CDR3 contains 13 residues. Germline CDR1 is SNHLY and CDR2 is FYNNEI.

CDR3: CASSQDFLADYGYTF. The CDR3 DNA sequence: TGCGCCAGCAGCCAAGATTTCTTGGCAGACTATGGCTACACCTTC. The V call is TRBV4-1, the J call TRBJ1-2; D unclear. Germline-derived CDR1 and CDR2 are MGHRA and YSYEKL. V was pared by 0 bases and J by 3 bases, with 11 bases between. CDR3 size: 15 residues.

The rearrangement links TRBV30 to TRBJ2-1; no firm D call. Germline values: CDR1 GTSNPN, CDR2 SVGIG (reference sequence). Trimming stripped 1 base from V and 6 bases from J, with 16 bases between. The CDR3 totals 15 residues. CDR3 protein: CAWSAEALLPNEQFF. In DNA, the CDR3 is TGTGCCTGGAGTGCCGAGGCCCTACTACCCAATGAGCAGTTCTTC.

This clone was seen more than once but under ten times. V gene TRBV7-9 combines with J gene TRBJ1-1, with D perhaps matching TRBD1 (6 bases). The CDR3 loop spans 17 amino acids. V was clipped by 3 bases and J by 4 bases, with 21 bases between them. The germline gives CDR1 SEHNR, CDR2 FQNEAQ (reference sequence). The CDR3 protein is CASSLRGAGALGTEAFF. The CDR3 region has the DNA TGTGCCAGCAGCTTGAGAGGCGCGGGGGCTTTGGGCACTGAAGCTTTCTTT.

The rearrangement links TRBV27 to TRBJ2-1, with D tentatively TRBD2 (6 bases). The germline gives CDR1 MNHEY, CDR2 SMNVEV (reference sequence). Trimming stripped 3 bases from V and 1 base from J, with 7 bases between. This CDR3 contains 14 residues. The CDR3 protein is CASSFGGSYNEQFF. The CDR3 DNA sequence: TGTGCCAGCAGTTTCGGGGGTTCCTACAATGAGCAGTTCTTC.

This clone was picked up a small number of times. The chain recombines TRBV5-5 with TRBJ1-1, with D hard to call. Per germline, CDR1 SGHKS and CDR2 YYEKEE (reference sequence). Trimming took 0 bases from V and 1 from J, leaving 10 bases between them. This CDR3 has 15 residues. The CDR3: CASSLEGRWNTEAFF. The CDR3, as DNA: TGTGCCAGCAGCTTGGAAGGGAGGTGGAACACTGAAGCTTTCTTT.

Here the CDR3 DNA reads TGTGCCAGTACCCCGGACAGGGGGAACACTGAAGCTTTCTTT. As protein: CASTPDRGNTEAFF. V usage is TRBV19 and J usage is TRBJ1-1; the match to TRBD1 covers 9 bases. After removal of 7 bases from V and 1 base from J, the junction contained 4 bases not matched to a gene. The CDR3 covers 14 residues. Germline V CDR1 and CDR2: LNHDA, SQIVND (reference sequence).

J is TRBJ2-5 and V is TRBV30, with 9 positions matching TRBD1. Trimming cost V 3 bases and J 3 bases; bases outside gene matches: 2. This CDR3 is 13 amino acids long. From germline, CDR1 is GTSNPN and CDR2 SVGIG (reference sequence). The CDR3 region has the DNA TGTGCCTGGAGCGACAGGGGGGAAGAGACCCAGTACTTC. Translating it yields CAWSDRGEETQYF.

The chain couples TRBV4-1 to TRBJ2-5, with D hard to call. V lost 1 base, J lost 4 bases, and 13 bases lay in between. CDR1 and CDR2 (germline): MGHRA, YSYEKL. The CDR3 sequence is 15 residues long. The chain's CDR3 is CASSQAAVTGETQYF. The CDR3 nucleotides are TGCGCCAGCAGCCAAGCGGCGGTTACGGGAGAGACCCAGTACTTC.

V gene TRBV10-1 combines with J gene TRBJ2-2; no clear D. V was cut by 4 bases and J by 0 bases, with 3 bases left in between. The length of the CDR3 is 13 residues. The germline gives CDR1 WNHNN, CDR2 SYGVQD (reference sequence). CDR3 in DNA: TGCGCCAGCAGTGTTACGAACACCGGGGAGCTGTTTTTT. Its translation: CASSVTNTGELFF.

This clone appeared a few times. As DNA, the CDR3 is TGTGCCAGCGCCCAACAGGGCCCGTACGAGCAGTACTTC. Translating gives CASAQQGPYEQYF. The V gene is TRBV27, the J gene TRBJ2-7; possible D gene TRBD1, 6 bases. The CDR3 totals 13 residues. The V end was cut by 8 bases, the J end by 4 bases, with 15 bases between. Germline values: CDR1 MNHEY, CDR2 SMNVEV (reference sequence).

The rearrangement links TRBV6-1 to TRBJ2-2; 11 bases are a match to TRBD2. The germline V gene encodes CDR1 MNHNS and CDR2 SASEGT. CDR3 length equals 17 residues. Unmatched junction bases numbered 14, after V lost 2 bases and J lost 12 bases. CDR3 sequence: CASSEPGLAGSPFKLFF. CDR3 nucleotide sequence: TGTGCCAGCAGTGAACCCGGACTAGCGGGTTCACCGTTTAAGCTGTTTTTT.